Listed below are T cell receptor beta chains from one sample, sequenced in a study of blood T cell repertoires in COVID-19. Data came from immunoSEQ multiplex PCR; TCRdb stores just in-frame clones and leaves some out. The sample has around 320,000 clones, about 82% seen once. Sequencing was done on a sample of peripheral blood. These receptors were collected from a human donor in a cohort sampled during active COVID-19. Each CDR3 is given with its conserved first and last residue. Each record gives: V gene, clone size, CDR3 length, J gene, D gene, CDR3 protein, CDR3 DNA. The D gene is left open where the match is weak. The listing skips clone size in some rows; elsewhere it reads once, few, many or a size class.

v_gene: TRBV11-1; abundance: -; len: 14; j_gene: TRBJ1-1; d_gene: -; CDR3aa: CASMQGRENTEAFF; CDR3nt: TGTGCCAGCATGCAGGGTAGAGAGAACACTGAAGCTTTCTTT
v_gene: TRBV6-1; abundance: -; len: 14; j_gene: TRBJ1-5; d_gene: TRBD1; CDR3aa: CASSEGTGPQPQHF; CDR3nt: TGTGCCAGCAGTGAAGGGACAGGGCCTCAGCCCCAGCATTTT
v_gene: TRBV18; abundance: -; len: 15; j_gene: TRBJ1-1; d_gene: -; CDR3aa: CASSRLLDSNTEAFF; CDR3nt: TGTGCCAGCTCACGACTCTTAGACAGTAACACTGAAGCTTTCTTT
v_gene: TRBV19; abundance: -; len: 16; j_gene: TRBJ1-6; d_gene: -; CDR3aa: CASNRGGGEYNSPLHF; CDR3nt: TGTGCCAGTAACCGGGGGGGAGGGGAATATAATTCACCCCTCCACTTT
v_gene: TRBV5-4; abundance: -; len: 16; j_gene: TRBJ2-1; d_gene: -; CDR3aa: CASSLGGLTTYNEQFF; CDR3nt: TGTGCCAGCAGCTTGGGGGGACTTACCACCTACAATGAGCAGTTCTTC
v_gene: TRBV7-3; abundance: -; len: 18; j_gene: TRBJ2-1; d_gene: TRBD2; CDR3aa: CASSSGLAGGIPYNEQFF; CDR3nt: TGTGCCAGCAGTTCGGGACTAGCGGGGGGGATCCCCTACAATGAGCAGTTCTTC
v_gene: TRBV29-1; abundance: -; len: 14; j_gene: TRBJ1-1; d_gene: -; CDR3aa: CSVDRAGLNTEAFF; CDR3nt: TGCAGCGTTGACAGGGCAGGGCTGAACACTGAAGCTTTCTTT
v_gene: TRBV9; abundance: -; len: 16; j_gene: TRBJ2-2; d_gene: TRBD2; CDR3aa: CASRGERGEGTGELFF; CDR3nt: TGTGCCAGCAGAGGGGAGCGGGGTGAGGGCACCGGGGAGCTGTTTTTT
v_gene: TRBV7-9; abundance: -; len: 12; j_gene: TRBJ1-4; d_gene: -; CDR3aa: CASSPRGSELFF; CDR3nt: TGTGCCAGCAGCCCCAGGGGTTCGGAACTGTTTTTT
v_gene: TRBV5-4; abundance: -; len: 14; j_gene: TRBJ1-1; d_gene: -; CDR3aa: CASSAETANTEAFF; CDR3nt: TGTGCCAGCAGCGCCGAAACAGCGAACACTGAAGCTTTCTTT
v_gene: TRBV4-1; abundance: -; len: 18; j_gene: TRBJ2-2; d_gene: -; CDR3aa: CASSQEGLGGSGTGELFF; CDR3nt: TGCGCCAGCAGCCAAGAGGGTTTAGGAGGGTCGGGGACCGGGGAGCTGTTTTTT
v_gene: TRBV6-5; abundance: -; len: 14; j_gene: TRBJ2-7; d_gene: TRBD2; CDR3aa: CASSLAGENYEQYF; CDR3nt: TGTGCCAGCAGCCTAGCGGGGGAGAACTACGAGCAGTACTTC
v_gene: TRBV5-4; abundance: -; len: 15; j_gene: TRBJ2-1; d_gene: TRBD2; CDR3aa: CASSSGLAYYNEQFF; CDR3nt: TGTGCCAGCAGCTCCGGACTAGCTTACTACAATGAGCAGTTCTTC
v_gene: TRBV6-6; abundance: -; len: 15; j_gene: TRBJ1-1; d_gene: -; CDR3aa: CASSGTGTPALKAFF; CDR3nt: TGTGCCAGCAGTGGGACCGGGACACCGGCCCTCAAGGCTTTCTTT
v_gene: TRBV6-5; abundance: -; len: 13; j_gene: TRBJ2-5; d_gene: TRBD1; CDR3aa: CASRGTGQETQYF; CDR3nt: TGTGCCAGCAGAGGGACAGGGCAAGAGACCCAGTACTTC
v_gene: TRBV27; abundance: -; len: 14; j_gene: TRBJ1-2; d_gene: -; CDR3aa: CASSLQGRGIVYTF; CDR3nt: TGTGCCAGCAGTTTACAGGGTAGGGGGATAGTCTACACCTTC
v_gene: TRBV18; abundance: -; len: 18; j_gene: TRBJ2-2; d_gene: -; CDR3aa: CASSLTAATHKNTGELFF; CDR3nt: TGTGCCAGCTCACTGACCGCCGCGACACACAAGAACACCGGGGAGCTGTTTTTT
v_gene: TRBV5-6; abundance: -; len: 18; j_gene: TRBJ2-2; d_gene: -; CDR3aa: CASSLVRRGLSDTGELFF; CDR3nt: TGTGCCAGCAGCTTGGTGCGGCGGGGCCTTTCTGACACCGGGGAGCTGTTTTTT
v_gene: TRBV7-8; abundance: few; len: 15; j_gene: TRBJ1-6; d_gene: TRBD1; CDR3aa: CASSLGDRDNSPLHF; CDR3nt: TGTGCCAGCAGCTTAGGGGACAGGGATAATTCACCCCTCCACTTT
v_gene: TRBV5-1; abundance: -; len: 16; j_gene: TRBJ2-3; d_gene: -; CDR3aa: CASTPTAGQSTDTQYF; CDR3nt: TGCGCCAGCACCCCGACGGCGGGTCAGAGCACAGATACGCAGTATTTT
v_gene: TRBV7-2; abundance: -; len: 14; j_gene: TRBJ2-4; d_gene: TRBD1; CDR3aa: CASSLSDRGNIQYF; CDR3nt: TGTGCCAGCAGCTTAAGCGACAGGGGAAACATTCAGTACTTC
v_gene: TRBV24-1; abundance: -; len: 13; j_gene: TRBJ2-5; d_gene: -; CDR3aa: CATSGGGLETQYF; CDR3nt: TGTGCCACCAGTGGTGGAGGGCTGGAGACCCAGTACTTC
v_gene: TRBV11-2; abundance: -; len: 18; j_gene: TRBJ2-6; d_gene: -; CDR3aa: CASSLVGSLDSGANVLTF; CDR3nt: TGTGCCAGCAGCTTAGTTGGGAGCTTAGACTCTGGGGCCAACGTCCTGACTTTC
v_gene: TRBV30; abundance: -; len: 11; j_gene: TRBJ2-1; d_gene: -; CDR3aa: CAWSGRNEQFF; CDR3nt: TGTGCCTGGAGTGGCAGGAATGAGCAGTTCTTC
v_gene: TRBV2; abundance: -; len: 14; j_gene: TRBJ2-3; d_gene: TRBD2; CDR3aa: CASNGLAGGHTQYF; CDR3nt: TGTGCCAGCAACGGACTAGCGGGGGGGCATACGCAGTATTTT
v_gene: TRBV7-3; abundance: once; len: 13; j_gene: TRBJ2-3; d_gene: -; CDR3aa: CASSLALTDTQYF; CDR3nt: TGTGCCAGCAGCTTGGCCCTCACAGATACGCAGTATTTT
v_gene: TRBV19; abundance: -; len: 13; j_gene: TRBJ2-1; d_gene: TRBD1; CDR3aa: CASTPTGGDEQFF; CDR3nt: TGTGCCAGTACACCGACAGGGGGCGATGAGCAGTTCTTC
v_gene: TRBV3-1/TRBV3-2; abundance: -; len: 14; j_gene: TRBJ1-6; d_gene: -; CDR3aa: CASSQGAASSPLHF; CDR3nt: TGTGCCAGCAGCCAAGGGGCAGCCTCTTCACCCCTCCACTTT
v_gene: TRBV19; abundance: -; len: 15; j_gene: TRBJ1-6; d_gene: TRBD1; CDR3aa: CASSMIGQGAFPLHF; CDR3nt: TGTGCCAGTAGTATGATAGGACAGGGGGCTTTTCCCCTCCACTTT
v_gene: TRBV6-1; abundance: -; len: 19; j_gene: TRBJ2-2; d_gene: TRBD2; CDR3aa: CASSEGLAGGFANTGELFF; CDR3nt: TGTGCCAGCAGTGAGGGACTAGCGGGGGGGTTCGCGAACACCGGGGAGCTGTTTTTT
v_gene: TRBV28; abundance: few; len: 14; j_gene: TRBJ2-7; d_gene: TRBD1; CDR3aa: CASSLAGQGGEQYF; CDR3nt: TGTGCCAGCAGTTTGGCAGGACAGGGGGGCGAGCAGTACTTC
v_gene: TRBV27; abundance: -; len: 15; j_gene: TRBJ2-1; d_gene: TRBD2; CDR3aa: CASSSQGLALDEQFF; CDR3nt: TGTGCCAGCAGTTCACAGGGACTAGCGTTGGATGAGCAGTTCTTC
v_gene: TRBV5-1; abundance: -; len: 15; j_gene: TRBJ2-6; d_gene: -; CDR3aa: CASSLAVTGANVLTF; CDR3nt: TGCGCCAGCAGCTTGGCTGTTACTGGGGCCAACGTCCTGACTTTC
v_gene: TRBV28; abundance: -; len: 11; j_gene: TRBJ1-2; d_gene: -; CDR3aa: CASSQNYGYTF; CDR3nt: TGTGCCAGCAGCCAGAACTATGGCTACACCTTC
v_gene: TRBV14; abundance: -; len: 15; j_gene: TRBJ1-2; d_gene: -; CDR3aa: CASSQGSTGLNGYTF; CDR3nt: TGTGCCAGCAGCCAAGGGTCAACGGGACTTAATGGCTACACCTTC